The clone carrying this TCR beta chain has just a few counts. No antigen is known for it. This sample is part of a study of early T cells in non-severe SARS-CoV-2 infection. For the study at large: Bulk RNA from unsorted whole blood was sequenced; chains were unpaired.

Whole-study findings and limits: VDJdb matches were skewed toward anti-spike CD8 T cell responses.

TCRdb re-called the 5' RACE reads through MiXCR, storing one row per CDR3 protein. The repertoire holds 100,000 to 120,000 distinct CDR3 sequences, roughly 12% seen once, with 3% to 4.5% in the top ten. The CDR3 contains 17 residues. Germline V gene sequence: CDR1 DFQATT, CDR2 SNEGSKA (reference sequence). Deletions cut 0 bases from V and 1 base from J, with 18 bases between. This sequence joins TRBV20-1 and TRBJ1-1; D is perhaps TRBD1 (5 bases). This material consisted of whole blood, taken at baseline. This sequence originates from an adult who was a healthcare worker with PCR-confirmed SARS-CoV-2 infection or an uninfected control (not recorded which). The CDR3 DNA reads TGCAGTGCTAGAGATGGGGGATCGAGCGGCCCGAACACTGAAGCTTTCTTT. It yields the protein CSARDGGSSGPNTEAFF.